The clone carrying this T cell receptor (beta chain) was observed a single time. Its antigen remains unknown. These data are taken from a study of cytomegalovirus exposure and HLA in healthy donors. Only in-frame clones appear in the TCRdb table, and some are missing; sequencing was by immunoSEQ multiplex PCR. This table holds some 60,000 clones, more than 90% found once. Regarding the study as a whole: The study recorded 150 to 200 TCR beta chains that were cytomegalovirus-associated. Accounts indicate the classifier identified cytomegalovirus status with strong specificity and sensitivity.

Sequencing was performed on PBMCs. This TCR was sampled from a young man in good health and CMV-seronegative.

This chain's CDR3 is CASSPPWGAGGNTEAFF. CDR3 bases: TGTGCCAGCTCACCACCGTGGGGGGCAGGGGGGAACACTGAAGCTTTCTTT. V gene TRBV18 combines with J gene TRBJ1-1; 7 nucleotides match TRBD1. Losses at the gene ends were 0 bases for V and 1 base for J; bases not matched to a gene: 8. The CDR3 loop spans 17 amino acids. The germline CDR1 and CDR2 sequences are KGHSH and LQKENI.